This T cell receptor (beta chain) was captured by sequencing in a study of cytomegalovirus exposure and HLA in healthy donors. The primer mix had 60 Vbeta and 13 Jbeta primers. The assay was immunoSEQ multiplex PCR, and TCRdb's table has in-frame clones only and misses some. The sample records approximately 120,000 clones, around 80% being singletons. This clone was found once. The target antigen is unknown. This CDR3 comprises 14 residues. In germline, CDR1 is MNHNS, CDR2 SASEGT. Overall study results and limits: Later, TCR association rates were found to vary by HLA locus, highest for DRB1 and lowest for HLA-C. Earlier analysis looked at TCR beta V segments, and most were productive about 87% or about 30% of the time.

Sequenced: PBMCs. This sequence joins TRBV6-1 and TRBJ2-5, with a tentative D call TRBD1 (6 bases). The assigned J gene may be wrong: the sequence end matches TRBJ2-7 better. The clonotype was recovered from a man under 40 in good health and CMV-seronegative. Here the CDR3 reads CASSETGLGHEQYF. CDR3 in DNA: TGTGCCAGCAGTGAAACAGGGCTTGGCCACGAGCAGTACTTC.